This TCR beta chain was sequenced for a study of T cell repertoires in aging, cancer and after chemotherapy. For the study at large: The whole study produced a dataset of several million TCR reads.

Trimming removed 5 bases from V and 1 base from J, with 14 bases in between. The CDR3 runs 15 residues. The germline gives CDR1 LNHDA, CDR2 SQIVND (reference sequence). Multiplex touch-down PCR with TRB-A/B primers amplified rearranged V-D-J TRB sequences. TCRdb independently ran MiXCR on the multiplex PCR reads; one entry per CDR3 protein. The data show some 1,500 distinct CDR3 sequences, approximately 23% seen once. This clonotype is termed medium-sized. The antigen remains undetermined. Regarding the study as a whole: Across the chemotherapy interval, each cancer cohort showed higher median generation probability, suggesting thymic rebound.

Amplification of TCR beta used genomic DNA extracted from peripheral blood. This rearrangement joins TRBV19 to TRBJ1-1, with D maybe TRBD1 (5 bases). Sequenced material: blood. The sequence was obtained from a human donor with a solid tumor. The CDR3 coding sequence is TGTGCCAGTAGTGCCCCCGGGGCGGCGAACACTGAAGCTTTCTTT. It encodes CASSAPGAANTEAFF.